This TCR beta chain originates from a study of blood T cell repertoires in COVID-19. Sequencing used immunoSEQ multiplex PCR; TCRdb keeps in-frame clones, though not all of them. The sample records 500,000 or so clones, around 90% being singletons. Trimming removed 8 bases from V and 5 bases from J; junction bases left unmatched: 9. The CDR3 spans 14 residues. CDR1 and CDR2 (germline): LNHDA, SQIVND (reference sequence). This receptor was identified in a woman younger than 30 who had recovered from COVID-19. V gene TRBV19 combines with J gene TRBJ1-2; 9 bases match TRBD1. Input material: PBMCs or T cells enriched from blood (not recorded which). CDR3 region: CASSLLGQGYGYTF. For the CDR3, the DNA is TGTGCCAGTTCTCTCCTCGGACAGGGGTATGGCTACACCTTC.